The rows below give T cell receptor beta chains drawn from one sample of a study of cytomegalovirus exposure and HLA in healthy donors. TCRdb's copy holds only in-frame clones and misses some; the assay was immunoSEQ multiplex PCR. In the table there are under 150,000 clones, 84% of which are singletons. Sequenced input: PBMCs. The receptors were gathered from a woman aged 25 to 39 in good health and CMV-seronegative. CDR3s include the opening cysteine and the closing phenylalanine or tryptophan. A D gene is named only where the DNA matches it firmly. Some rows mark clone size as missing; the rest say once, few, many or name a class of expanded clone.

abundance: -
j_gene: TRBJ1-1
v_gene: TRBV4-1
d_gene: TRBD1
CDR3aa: CASSRNRGAEAFF
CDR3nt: TGCGCCAGCAGCCGTAACAGGGGGGCTGAAGCTTTCTTT

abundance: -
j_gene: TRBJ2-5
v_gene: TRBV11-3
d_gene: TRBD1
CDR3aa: CASSLGTGEETQYF
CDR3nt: TGTGCCAGCAGCTTAGGAACAGGGGAAGAGACCCAGTACTTC

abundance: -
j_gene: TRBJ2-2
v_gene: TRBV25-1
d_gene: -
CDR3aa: CASSEQEGYTGELFF
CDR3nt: TGTGCCAGCAGTGAACAGGAGGGATACACCGGGGAGCTGTTTTTT

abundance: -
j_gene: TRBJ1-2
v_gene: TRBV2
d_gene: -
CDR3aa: CASSREGVANYGYTF
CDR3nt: TGTGCCAGCAGTAGGGAGGGTGTAGCTAACTATGGCTACACCTTC

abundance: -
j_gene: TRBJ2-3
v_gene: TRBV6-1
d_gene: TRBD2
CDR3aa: CASSVASGGATDTQYF
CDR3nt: TGTGCCAGCAGTGTAGCTAGCGGGGGGGCGACAGATACGCAGTATTTT

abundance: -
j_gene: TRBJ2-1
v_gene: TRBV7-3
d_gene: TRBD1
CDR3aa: CASSTSGGPYNEQFF
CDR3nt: TGTGCCAGCAGCACCTCAGGGGGCCCCTACAATGAGCAGTTCTTC

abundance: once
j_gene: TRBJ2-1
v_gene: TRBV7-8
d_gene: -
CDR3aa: CASSLVGEQFF
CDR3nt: TGTGCCAGCAGCCTGGTGGGCGAGCAGTTCTTC

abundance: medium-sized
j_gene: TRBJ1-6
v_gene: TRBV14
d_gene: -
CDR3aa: CASGLQGYSPLHF
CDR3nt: TGTGCCAGCGGACTACAAGGATATTCACCCCTCCACTTT

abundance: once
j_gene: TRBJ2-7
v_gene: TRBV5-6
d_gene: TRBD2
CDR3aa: CASSKRGTSYEQYF
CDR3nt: TGTGCCAGCAGCAAGCGGGGTACATCCTACGAGCAGTACTTC

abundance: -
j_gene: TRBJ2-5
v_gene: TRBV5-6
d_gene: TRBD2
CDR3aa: CASSLPAGGKWETQYF
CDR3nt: TGTGCCAGCAGCTTGCCAGCGGGGGGGAAATGGGAGACCCAGTACTTC

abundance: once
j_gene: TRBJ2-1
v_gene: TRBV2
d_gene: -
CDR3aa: CASSEDIPSSYNEQFF
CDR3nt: TGTGCCAGCAGTGAAGATATACCGAGCTCCTACAATGAGCAGTTCTTC

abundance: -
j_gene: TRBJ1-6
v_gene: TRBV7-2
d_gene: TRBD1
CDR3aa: CASSYRTGGNSPLHF
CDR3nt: TGTGCCAGCAGCTACCGAACAGGGGGGAATTCACCCCTCCACTTT

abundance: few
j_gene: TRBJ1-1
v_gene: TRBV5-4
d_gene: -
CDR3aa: CASRRDSEAFF
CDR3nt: TGTGCCAGCCGACGCGACAGTGAAGCTTTCTTT

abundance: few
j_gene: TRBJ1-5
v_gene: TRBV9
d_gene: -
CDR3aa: CASSGGPGQPQHF
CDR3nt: TGTGCCAGCAGCGGGGGGCCAGGTCAGCCCCAGCATTTT

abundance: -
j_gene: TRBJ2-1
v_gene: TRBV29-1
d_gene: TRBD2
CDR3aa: CSVLGLAGSSYNEQFF
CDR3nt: TGCAGCGTTCTGGGACTAGCGGGAAGCTCCTACAATGAGCAGTTCTTC

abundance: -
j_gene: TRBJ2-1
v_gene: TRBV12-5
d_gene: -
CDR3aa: CASGFSPDEQFF
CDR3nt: TGTGCTAGTGGTTTCTCCCCGGATGAGCAGTTCTTC

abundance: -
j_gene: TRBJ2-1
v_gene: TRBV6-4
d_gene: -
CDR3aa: CASSEAGVPYNEQFF
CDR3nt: TGTGCCAGCAGTGAAGCAGGGGTCCCCTACAATGAGCAGTTCTTC

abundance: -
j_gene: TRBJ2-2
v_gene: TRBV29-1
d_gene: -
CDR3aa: CTAGAQSGELFF
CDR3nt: TGCACCGCAGGGGCCCAGTCCGGGGAGCTGTTTTTT

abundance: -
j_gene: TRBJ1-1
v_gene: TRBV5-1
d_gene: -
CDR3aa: CASSPNTGSNTEAFF
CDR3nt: TGCGCCAGCAGCCCAAATACAGGATCGAACACTGAAGCTTTCTTT

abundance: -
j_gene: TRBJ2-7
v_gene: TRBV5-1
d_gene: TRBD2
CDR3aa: CASSLLTSGAYEQYF
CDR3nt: TGCGCCAGCAGCTTGCTGACTAGCGGCGCCTACGAGCAGTACTTC

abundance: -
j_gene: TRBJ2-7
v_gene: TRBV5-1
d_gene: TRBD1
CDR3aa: CASSKGTGSSSYEQYF
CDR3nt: TGCGCCAGCAGCAAAGGGACAGGGAGTAGTAGCTACGAGCAGTACTTC

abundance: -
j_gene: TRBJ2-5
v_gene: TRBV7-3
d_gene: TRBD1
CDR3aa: CASSLTGQGSTQYF
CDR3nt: TGTGCCAGCAGCTTAACGGGACAGGGTTCGACCCAGTACTTC

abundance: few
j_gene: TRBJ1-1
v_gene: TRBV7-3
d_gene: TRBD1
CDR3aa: CASSLTGGGTEAFF
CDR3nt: TGTGCCAGCAGCTTAACAGGGGGCGGCACTGAAGCTTTCTTT